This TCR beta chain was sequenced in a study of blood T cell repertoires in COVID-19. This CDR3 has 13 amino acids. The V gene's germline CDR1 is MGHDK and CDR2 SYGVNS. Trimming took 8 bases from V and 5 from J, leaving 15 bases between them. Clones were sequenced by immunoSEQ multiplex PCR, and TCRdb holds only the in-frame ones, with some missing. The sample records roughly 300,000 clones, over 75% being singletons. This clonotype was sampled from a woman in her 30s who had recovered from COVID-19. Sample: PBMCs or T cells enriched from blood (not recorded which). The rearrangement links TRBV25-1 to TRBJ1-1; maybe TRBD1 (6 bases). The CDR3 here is CASGRGGWTEAFF. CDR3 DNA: TGTGCCAGCGGGAGGGGGGGATGGACTGAAGCTTTCTTT.